These 6 T cell receptor beta chains originate from one sample sequenced in a study of T cells after yellow fever vaccination. From the 5' RACE reads, TCRdb called clonotypes with MiXCR, one entry per CDR3 protein. The sample yields over 110,000 distinct CDR3 sequences, more than 6% seen once. The sequencing used CD4+ T cells sorted from PBMCs, collected 5 days after the yellow fever booster vaccination. Receptors originate from a man aged 25-45 years who received the YFV17D yellow fever vaccine.

This clonotype was observed at least ten times. The chain uses TRBV7-2 and TRBJ2-5; no definite D call. The CDR3 is 11 amino acids. Germline loops: CDR1 SGHTA, CDR2 FQGNSA. Trimming cost V 5 bases and J 5 bases, with 6 bases left between them. CDR3 bases: TGTGCCAGCAGCCCTTCGGAGACCCAGTACTTC. This sequence encodes CASSPSETQYF.

This clonotype has ten or more counts. At one end, the junction sequence differs from germline, possibly due to a read error. The J gene is TRBJ2-1, the V gene TRBV7-7; 8 bases are a match to TRBD1. Germline-derived CDR1 and CDR2 are SSHAT and FNYEAQ (reference sequence). This CDR3 comprises 18 residues. CDR3 sequence: CASSSGPDYGTGNNEQFF. The CDR3 nucleotides read TGTGCTAGCAGCTCCGGACCAGATTACGGGACAGGCAACAATGAGCAGTTCTTC.

The table lists this clonotype with many counts. The V call is TRBV28, the J call TRBJ2-1; D might be TRBD2 (6 bases). CDR1 MDHEN and CDR2 SYDVKM come from the germline V gene. V dropped 8 bases and J dropped 0 bases, with 11 bases sitting between them. The CDR3 sequence is 14 residues long. Here the CDR3 DNA reads TGTGCCAGCCTTAGCGGAAGCTCCTACAATGAGCAGTTCTTC. Its translation is CASLSGSSYNEQFF.

This clonotype has ten or more counts. The V gene is TRBV4-3, the J gene TRBJ2-7; TRBD2 matches at 7 bases. The CDR3 totals 12 residues. Unmatched junction bases numbered 2, after V lost 0 bases and J lost 9 bases. Germline values: CDR1 LGHNA, CDR2 YSLEER. The CDR3 region is CASSQDSGGQYF. The CDR3 DNA is TGCGCCAGCAGCCAAGATTCGGGGGGGCAGTACTTC.

Ten or more counts support this clonotype. The CDR3 loop is CSVEVIAEAFF. The CDR3 DNA reads as TGCAGCGTTGAAGTCATAGCTGAAGCTTTCTTT. This sequence joins TRBV29-1 and TRBJ1-1, with D hard to call. From germline, CDR1 is SQVTM and CDR2 ANQGSEA. Between the trimmed V and J ends, which lost 1 base and 6 bases, there was a span of 6 bases. The CDR3 is 11 residues long. The full variable domain, rest sourced from reference TRBV29-1 and TRBJ1-1, is SAVISQKPSRDICQRGTSLTIQCQVDSQVTMMFWYRQQPGQSLTLIATANQGSEATYESGFVIDKFPISRPNLTFSTLTVSNMSPEDSSIYLCSVEVIAEAFFGQGTRLTVV.

This clonotype was counted many times. The V call is TRBV7-2, the J call TRBJ2-1; TRBD1 agrees at 7 bases. There are 15 residues in the CDR3. CDR1 is SGHTA, CDR2 FQGNSA, per germline. V was clipped by 4 bases and J by 8 bases; unmatched bases: 11. The CDR3 is CASSSRTGSMHEQFF. In DNA form, the CDR3 reads TGTGCCAGCAGCTCACGGACAGGTAGTATGCATGAGCAGTTCTTC.